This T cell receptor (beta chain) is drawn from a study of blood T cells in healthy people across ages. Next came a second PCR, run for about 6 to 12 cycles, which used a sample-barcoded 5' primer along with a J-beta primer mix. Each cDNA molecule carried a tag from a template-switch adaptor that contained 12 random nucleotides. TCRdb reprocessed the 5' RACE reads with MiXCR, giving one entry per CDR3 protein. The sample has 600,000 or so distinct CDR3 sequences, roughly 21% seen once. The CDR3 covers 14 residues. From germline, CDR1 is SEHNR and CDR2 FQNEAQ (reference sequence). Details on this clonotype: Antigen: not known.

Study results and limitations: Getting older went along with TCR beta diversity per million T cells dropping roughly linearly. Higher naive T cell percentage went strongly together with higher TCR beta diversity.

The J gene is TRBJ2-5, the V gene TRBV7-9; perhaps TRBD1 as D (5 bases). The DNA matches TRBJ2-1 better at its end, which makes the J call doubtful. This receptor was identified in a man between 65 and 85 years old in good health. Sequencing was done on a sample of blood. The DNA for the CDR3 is TGTGCCAGCACCTTCGACCCCAGGGTCGATGAGCAGTTCTTC. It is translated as CASTFDPRVDEQFF.